The 3 T cell receptor beta chains listed next were all sequenced from one sample in a study of cytomegalovirus exposure and HLA in healthy donors. PCR involved 60 Vbeta and 13 Jbeta primers. TCRdb's table, derived via immunoSEQ multiplex PCR, lists solely in-frame clones and lacks some. Found here are around 99,000 clones, roughly 70% of them singletons; the top ten hold 14%. Sequencing was performed on PBMCs. These receptor sequences come from a woman in her thirties or forties in good health and CMV-seropositive.

The rearrangement joins TRBV5-6 to TRBJ1-1, with D unresolved. CDR3 size: 14 residues. The V end lost 0 bases, the J end lost 1 base, and 7 bases lay between the germline ends. Germline V CDR1 and CDR2: SGHDT, YYEEEE. DNA for the CDR3: TGTGCCAGCAGCTTGGGTCTTTCGAACACTGAAGCTTTCTTT. It is translated as CASSLGLSNTEAFF. Looking up the rest from reference TRBV5-6 and TRBJ1-1 gives the full variable domain: DAGVTQSPTHLIKTRGQQVTLRCSPKSGHDTVSWYQQALGQGPQFIFQYYEEEERQRGNFPDRFSGHQFPNYSSELNVNALLLGDSALYLCASSLGLSNTEAFFGQGTRLTVV.

The CDR3 loop is CSAKGQAGYEQYF. The CDR3 nucleotides read TGCAGCGCAAAGGGGCAGGCAGGCTACGAGCAGTACTTC. This rearrangement joins TRBV29-1 to TRBJ2-7; tentatively, D is TRBD1 (5 bases). The CDR3 has 13 residues. Germline V gives CDR1 SQVTM, CDR2 ANQGSEA. V dropped 7 bases and J dropped 3 bases, with 16 bases sitting between them.

This sequence joins TRBV28 and TRBJ1-5, with 9 bases aligning to TRBD1. With 8 bases clipped from V and 1 base from J, the junction kept 3 bases outside the gene matches. The CDR3 extends over 14 amino acids. The germline gives CDR1 MDHEN, CDR2 SYDVKM. CDR3 region: CASRQGGSNQPQHF. The CDR3, as DNA: TGTGCCAGCCGACAGGGGGGAAGCAATCAGCCCCAGCATTTT.